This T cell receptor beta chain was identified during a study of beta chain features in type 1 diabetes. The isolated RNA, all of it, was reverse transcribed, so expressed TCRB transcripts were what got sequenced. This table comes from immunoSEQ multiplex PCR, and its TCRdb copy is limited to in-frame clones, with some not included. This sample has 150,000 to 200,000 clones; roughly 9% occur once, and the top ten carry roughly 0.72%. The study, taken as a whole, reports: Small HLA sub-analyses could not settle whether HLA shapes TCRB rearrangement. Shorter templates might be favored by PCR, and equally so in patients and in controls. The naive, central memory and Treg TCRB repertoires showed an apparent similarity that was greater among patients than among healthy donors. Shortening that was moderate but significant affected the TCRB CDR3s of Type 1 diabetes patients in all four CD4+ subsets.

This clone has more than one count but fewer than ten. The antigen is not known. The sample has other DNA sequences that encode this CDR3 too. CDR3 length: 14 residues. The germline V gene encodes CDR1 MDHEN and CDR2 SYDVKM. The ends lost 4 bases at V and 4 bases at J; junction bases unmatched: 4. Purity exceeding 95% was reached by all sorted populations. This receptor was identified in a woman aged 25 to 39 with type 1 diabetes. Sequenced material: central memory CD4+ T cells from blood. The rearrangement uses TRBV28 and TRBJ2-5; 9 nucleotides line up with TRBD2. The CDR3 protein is CASSSSGVVETQYF. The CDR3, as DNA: TGTGCCAGCAGTTCTAGCGGGGTAGTAGAGACCCAGTACTTC.